This T cell receptor (beta chain) comes out of a study of human T cells and chemical hapten exposure. Study context: The patients, most of them female, presented with alopecia areata, totalis or universalis. Study-level results: Compared to controls, expanded TCRs made significantly more large clusters of similar CDR3s. Positive correlation was observed between PT1 expanded TCR counts and patch test score.

The time point was: pre-sensitization, week 0. Noted treatment: therapeutic diphenylcyclopropenone sensitization with weekly scalp DPC. TCRdb independently ran MiXCR on the RACE reads; one entry per CDR3 protein. Counted here are about 68,000 distinct CDR3 sequences, approximately 10% occurring once; the ten biggest clones make up 4% to 6%. J lost 1 base, V lost 5 bases, and 9 bases had no gene match. Germline V gene lookup returns CDR1 SGHVS and CDR2 FQNEAQ. This CDR3 is 16 amino acids long. This clonotype was detected many times. Its antigen is unidentified. The receptor was isolated from a woman in her 50s with alopecia areata. Some clones in this sample may be carry-over from other donors' samples. This specimen was whole blood, taken in connection with sensitization to the hapten diphenylcyclopropenone (DPC). This sequence joins TRBV7-8 and TRBJ2-3; the match to TRBD2 covers 7 bases. The CDR3 reads CASSPDSGVRTDTQYF. CDR3 nucleotide sequence: TGTGCCAGCAGCCCCGACAGCGGGGTCCGCACAGATACGCAGTATTTT.